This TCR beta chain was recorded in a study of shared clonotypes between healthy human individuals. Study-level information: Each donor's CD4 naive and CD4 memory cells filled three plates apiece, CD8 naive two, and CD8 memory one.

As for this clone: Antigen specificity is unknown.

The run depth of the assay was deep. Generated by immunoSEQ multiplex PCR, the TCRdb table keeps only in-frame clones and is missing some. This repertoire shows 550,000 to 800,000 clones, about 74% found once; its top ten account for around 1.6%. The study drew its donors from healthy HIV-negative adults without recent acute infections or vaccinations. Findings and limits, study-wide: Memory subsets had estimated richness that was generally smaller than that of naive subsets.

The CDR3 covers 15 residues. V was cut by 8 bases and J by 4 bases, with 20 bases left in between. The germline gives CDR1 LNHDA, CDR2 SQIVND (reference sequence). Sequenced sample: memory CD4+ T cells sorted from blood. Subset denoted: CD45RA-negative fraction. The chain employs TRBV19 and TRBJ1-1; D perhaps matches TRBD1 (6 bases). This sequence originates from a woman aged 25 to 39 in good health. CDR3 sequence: CASGTGARLATEAFF. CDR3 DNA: TGTGCCAGTGGGACGGGGGCCAGGTTGGCCACTGAAGCTTTCTTT.